These 5 T cell receptor beta chains were all obtained from the same sample, sequenced in a study of blood T cells in healthy people across ages (dated by TCRdb to about 2015). The library was prepared using 5' RACE. A second PCR of roughly 6 to 11 cycles was performed with a sample-barcoded 5' primer and a J-beta primer mix. Using fastp at Q25 and MiXCR, TCRdb reprocessed the public reads and kept productive beta chains. Rows are combined by CDR3 protein, so each entry shows the most common genes and DNA. The sample contains some 1.8 million distinct CDR3 sequences, about 39% of them found a single time. The ten top clones hold more than 20% of the sample. The sequencing input was blood. These receptors came from a human donor in good health.

The V and J genes are TRBV18 and TRBJ2-7; either TRBD1 or TRBD2 may fit D (7 bases each). The V end was cut by 0 bases, the J end by 0 bases, with 12 bases between. The germline V gene has CDR1 KGHSH and CDR2 LQKENI. The CDR3 runs 16 residues. This CDR3 reads CASSPPTGRGSYEQYF. The CDR3 bases are TGTGCCAGCTCACCACCGACAGGGAGGGGCTCCTACGAGCAGTACTTC.

To note about this clonotype: A read error may produce the germline difference seen at one junction end. The gene calls are TRBV4-1 and TRBJ2-7; D call uncertain. The CDR3 consists of 15 residues. Germline CDR1 reads MGHRA; CDR2 reads YSYEKL. The CDR3: CASNQANRRRYEQYF. DNA of the CDR3: TGCGCCAGCAACCAAGCTAATAGGCGTCGCTACGAGCAGTACTTC.

This clonotype was detected a few times. This sequence joins TRBV7-6 and TRBJ1-4, with 8 bases fitting TRBD1. Germline CDR1 SGHVS, CDR2 FNYEAQ. V shed 2 bases and J 3 bases; nucleotides not matched to a gene: 2. This CDR3 is built from 15 residues. As DNA, the CDR3 is TGTGCCAGCAGCTTAATGGGACAGGCTAATGAAAAACTGTTTTTT. Translating it yields CASSLMGQANEKLFF.

This clonotype was observed a handful of times. A read error may be the cause here, since a much bigger clone is one base away. The V and J genes are TRBV6-2 or TRBV6-3 and TRBJ2-1; 7 positions match TRBD1. J was trimmed by 2 bases and V by 5 bases; bases with no gene match: 6. The CDR3 runs 15 residues. Looked up from germline, CDR1 is MNHEY and CDR2 is SVGEGT. In nucleotides, the CDR3 is TGTGCCAGCAGTCCCGACAGGGTGGCCTACAATGAGCAGTTCTTC. This sequence encodes CASSPDRVAYNEQFF.

The V gene is TRBV7-2, the J gene TRBJ2-7; D is possibly TRBD2 (5 bases). Germline assignment: CDR1 SGHTA and CDR2 FQGNSA. The CDR3 extends over 14 amino acids. The V gene lost 5 bases and the J gene lost 5 bases, with 16 bases spanning the gap. The CDR3 region is CASSPQSGIDEQYF. CDR3 nucleotides: TGTGCCAGCAGCCCACAGTCGGGGATCGACGAGCAGTACTTC.